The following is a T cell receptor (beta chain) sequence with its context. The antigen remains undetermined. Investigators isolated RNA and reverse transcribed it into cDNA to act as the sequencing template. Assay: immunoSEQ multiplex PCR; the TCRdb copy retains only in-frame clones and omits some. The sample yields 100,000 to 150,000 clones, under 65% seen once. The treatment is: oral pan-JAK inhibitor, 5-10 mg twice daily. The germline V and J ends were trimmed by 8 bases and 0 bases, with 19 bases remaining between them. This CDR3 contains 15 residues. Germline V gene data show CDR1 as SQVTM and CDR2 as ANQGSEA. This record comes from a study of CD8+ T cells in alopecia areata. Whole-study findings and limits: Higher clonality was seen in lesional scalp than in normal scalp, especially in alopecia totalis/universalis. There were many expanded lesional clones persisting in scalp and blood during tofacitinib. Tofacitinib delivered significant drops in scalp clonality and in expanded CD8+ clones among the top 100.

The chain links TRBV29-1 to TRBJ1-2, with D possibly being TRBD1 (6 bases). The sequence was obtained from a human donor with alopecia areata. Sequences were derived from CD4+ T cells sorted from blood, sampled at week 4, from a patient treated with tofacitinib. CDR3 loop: CSYRPWTATNYGYTF. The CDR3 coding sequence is TGCAGCTACAGACCCTGGACAGCCACTAACTATGGCTACACCTTC.